This T cell receptor (beta chain) is drawn from a study of cytomegalovirus exposure and HLA in healthy donors. Study observations and caveats: Later, TCR association rates were found to vary by HLA locus, highest for DRB1 and lowest for HLA-C.

Primers for the PCR totalled 60 Vbeta and 13 Jbeta. Measured with immunoSEQ multiplex PCR; TCRdb has only the in-frame clones, and not every one. The repertoire has 100,000 to 150,000 clones, roughly four fifths of them found once; the top ten carry approximately 0.86%. In regard to this clone: Its antigen remains unknown.

Germline V gene lookup returns CDR1 SGHRS and CDR2 YFSETQ. The CDR3 consists of 16 residues. The ends lost 4 bases at V and 4 bases at J; junction bases unmatched: 11. Specimen: PBMCs. The clonotype was recovered from a woman aged 55-70 years in good health and CMV-seronegative. The chain employs TRBV5-1 and TRBJ2-3, with 8 bases fitting TRBD1. CDR3 coding DNA: TGCGCCAGCAGCCTGGGACAGGCCAGGGGTGCAGATACGCAGTATTTT. Encoded protein: CASSLGQARGADTQYF.